This T cell receptor beta chain is from a study of cytomegalovirus exposure and HLA in healthy donors. PCR was performed using 60 Vbeta and 13 Jbeta primers. Data came from immunoSEQ multiplex PCR; TCRdb stores just in-frame clones and leaves some out. Of over 95,000 clones in the sample, 70% to 85% were seen once. J lost 4 bases, V lost 0 bases, and 6 bases had no gene match. CDR1 and CDR2 from the germline V gene are KGHSH and LQKENI. The CDR3 spans 16 residues. The chain couples TRBV18 to TRBJ2-7; TRBD1 aligns across 10 bases. Material: PBMCs. This sequence was found in a middle-aged man in good health and CMV-seropositive. Here the CDR3 reads CASSPPFRDRGYEQYF. The CDR3 DNA is TGTGCCAGCTCACCACCTTTTAGGGACAGGGGTTACGAGCAGTACTTC.